This entry lists 13 T cell receptor beta chains sequenced from one sample in a study of T-cell memory formation after mild COVID-19. A single record per CDR3 protein comes from TCRdb applying MiXCR to the 5' RACE reads. Of about 390,000 distinct CDR3 sequences in the sample, 16% were seen once. Sequencing used PBMCs or a T cell subset sorted from them (not recorded which). Source of these receptors: a man aged 18 to 30 who had mild COVID-19 (a few samples of this study predate the infection). Cell type and time point are not known.

The chain combines TRBV18 with TRBJ1-2; no firm D call. Trimming left V 2 bases short and J 6 bases short, with 13 bases between. CDR1 KGHSH and CDR2 LQKENI come from the germline V gene. CDR3 length equals 14 residues. As DNA, the CDR3 is TGTGCCAGCTCACCAAAGGCCGGGAGTGATGGCTACACCTTC. As protein: CASSPKAGSDGYTF.

Many counts were recorded for this clonotype. This rearrangement joins TRBV5-1 to TRBJ2-5, with D maybe TRBD1 (5 bases). The V gene's germline CDR1 is SGHRS and CDR2 YFSETQ. This CDR3 has 14 amino acids. V dropped 0 bases and J dropped 5 bases, with 11 bases sitting between them. DNA of the CDR3: TGCGCCAGCAGCTTGGGGGCAGGGCCCGAGACCCAGTACTTC. Translation gives CASSLGAGPETQYF.

This sequence joins TRBV7-9 and TRBJ2-7; D unclear. The CDR3 totals 17 residues. The germline V gene has CDR1 SEHNR and CDR2 FQNEAQ (reference sequence). CDR3: CACSRGVAAGSSYEQYV. CDR3 in DNA: TGTGCCTGCAGCCGTGGGGTGGCCGCCGGTAGCTCCTACGAGCAGTACGTC.

This clonotype was counted between two and nine times. In nucleotides, the CDR3 is TGTGCCAGCACTCGGGTCGGGGGGACGAACACCGGGGAGCTGTTTTTT. It codes for CASTRVGGTNTGELFF. This chain uses TRBV2 with TRBJ2-2; TRBD2 matches 7 bases. This CDR3 has 16 residues. With 7 bases clipped from V and 0 bases from J, the junction kept 8 bases outside the gene matches. CDR1 is SNHLY, CDR2 FYNNEI, per germline.

This clonotype was detected a few times. The rearrangement joins TRBV5-1 to TRBJ2-7, with 10 bases that match TRBD1. Per germline, CDR1 SGHRS and CDR2 YFSETQ. V was clipped by 2 bases and J by 7 bases; unmatched bases: 6. The CDR3 length is 14 residues. The CDR3 protein is CASSLRQGAWEQYF. CDR3 nucleotide sequence: TGCGCCAGCAGCTTAAGACAGGGGGCTTGGGAGCAGTACTTC.

This clonotype was observed a handful of times. CDR3 nucleotides: TGCGCCAGCAGTTCACTCCCGGGACAGGGCTATGAGCAGTTCTTC. Its protein is CASSSLPGQGYEQFF. This chain uses TRBV5-1 with TRBJ2-1, with 9 bases lining up with TRBD1. Trimming cost V 5 bases and J 8 bases; bases outside gene matches: 11. Germline V CDR1 and CDR2: SGHRS, YFSETQ. This CDR3 contains 15 residues.

This clonotype was counted a few times. The J gene is TRBJ2-1, the V gene TRBV7-3; TRBD1 might be the D (6 bases). CDR1 is SGHTA, CDR2 FQGTGA, per germline. The CDR3 spans 17 residues. V was clipped by 2 bases and J by 5 bases, with 19 bases between them. In DNA, the CDR3 is TGTGCCAGCAGCTTACTTGTTGGGGGCGGGTTCGACAATGAGCAGTTCTTC. It codes for CASSLLVGGGFDNEQFF.

This clonotype occurred a few times. This chain joins TRBV7-3 and TRBJ2-2; the D gene is possibly TRBD1 (6 bases). The CDR3 runs to 15 residues. The germline V gene has CDR1 SGHTA and CDR2 FQGTGA. V dropped 1 base and J dropped 6 bases, with 12 bases sitting between them. CDR3 amino acids: CASSLISRGAGELFF. The CDR3 nucleotides are TGTGCCAGCAGCTTAATCAGCAGGGGAGCCGGGGAGCTGTTTTTT.

The CDR3 sequence is CASSPTWTGADYGYTF. CDR3 coding DNA: TGTGCCAGCAGCCCTACTTGGACAGGGGCGGATTATGGCTACACCTTC. V usage is TRBV7-9 and J usage is TRBJ1-2; 9 positions match TRBD1. The length of the CDR3 is 16 residues. Germline CDR1 reads SEHNR; CDR2 reads FQNEAQ (reference sequence). Unmatched junction bases numbered 12, after V lost 5 bases and J lost 5 bases.

This clonotype has just a few counts. CDR3 DNA: TGTGCCAGCAGGAAAGACAGTTCCTACGAGCAGTACTTC. Encoded protein: CASRKDSSYEQYF. The rearrangement uses TRBV7-9 and TRBJ2-7; D is possibly TRBD1 (5 bases). The CDR3 consists of 13 residues. Germline V CDR1 and CDR2: SEHNR, FQNEAQ (reference sequence). V gave up 6 bases and J gave up 1 base, with 10 bases separating them.

The rearrangement uses TRBV5-1 and TRBJ2-2; 7 positions match TRBD1. The trim removed 3 bases at V and 6 bases at J, leaving 5 bases unmatched. This CDR3 contains 14 residues. Germline-derived CDR1 and CDR2 are SGHRS and YFSETQ. For the CDR3, the DNA is TGCGCCAGCAGCTACGGGACAGCGTCCGGGGAGCTGTTTTTT. Protein sequence: CASSYGTASGELFF.

V gene TRBV6-2 or TRBV6-3 combines with J gene TRBJ2-5, with 10 nucleotides matching TRBD1. CDR1 is MNHEY, CDR2 SVGEGT, per germline. This CDR3 spans 15 amino acids. The V segment lost 6 bases and the J segment 2 bases; nucleotides outside the gene matches: 6. The CDR3 loop is CASSQGQGRQETQYF. The CDR3 DNA is TGTGCCAGCAGCCAGGGACAGGGGAGACAAGAGACCCAGTACTTC.

The chain uses TRBV25-1 and TRBJ1-6; maybe TRBD1 (6 bases). The CDR3 extends over 14 amino acids. CDR1 is MGHDK, CDR2 SYGVNS, per germline. Trimming took off 6 bases at V and 10 bases at J, with 16 bases between the two ends. The DNA of the CDR3 is TGTGCCAGCAGGGAGGAGGGGGGAGGATCACCCCTCCACTTT. Its translation is CASREEGGGSPLHF.